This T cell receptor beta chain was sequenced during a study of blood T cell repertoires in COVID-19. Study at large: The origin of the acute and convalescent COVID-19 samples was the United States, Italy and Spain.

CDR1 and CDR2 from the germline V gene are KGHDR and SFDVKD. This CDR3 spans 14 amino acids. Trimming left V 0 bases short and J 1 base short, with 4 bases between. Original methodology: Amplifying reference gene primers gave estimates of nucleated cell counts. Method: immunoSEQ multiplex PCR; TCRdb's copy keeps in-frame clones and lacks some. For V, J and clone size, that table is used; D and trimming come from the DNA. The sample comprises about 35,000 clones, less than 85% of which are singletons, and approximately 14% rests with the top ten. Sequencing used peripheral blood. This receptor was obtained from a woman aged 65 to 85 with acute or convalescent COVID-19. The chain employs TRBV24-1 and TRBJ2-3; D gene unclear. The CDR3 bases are TGTGCCACCAGTGATTTGGGAGGCACAGATACGCAGTATTTT. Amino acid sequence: CATSDLGGTDTQYF.